This T cell receptor beta chain emerged from a study of CD8 T cells in ankylosing spondylitis. This CDR3 is 15 amino acids long. V was shortened by 3 bases and J by 1 base, with 8 bases between the two germline ends. The germline V gene has CDR1 SGHKS and CDR2 YYEKEE (reference sequence). This clonotype was counted at least ten times. The antigen is not known. Findings and caveats of the study: Clones tied to disease were said to be significantly enriched in matched ankylosing spondylitis synovial fluid. A TCR beta motif of several highly homologous variants appeared characteristic of ankylosing spondylitis blood. CD8+ disease-linked clones were present at relatively low frequencies in blood.

The authors made TCR beta libraries by quantitative 5'-RACE with molecular barcodes. TCRdb processed the 5' RACE reads anew with MiXCR; each CDR3 protein has one entry. In the table there are 450,000 to 550,000 distinct CDR3 sequences, approximately 5% of which are singletons. The chain carries TRBV5-5 and TRBJ2-6, with D unclear. The clonotype was recovered from a male donor with ankylosing spondylitis. Sequenced sample: blood, either unsorted or a sorted T cell fraction (not recorded which). The CDR3, as DNA: TGTGCCAGCAGCTACCCGCGATCTGGGGCCAACGTCCTGACTTTC. Protein product: CASSYPRSGANVLTF.